This T cell receptor beta chain is drawn from a study of early T cells in non-severe SARS-CoV-2 infection. A single record per CDR3 protein comes from TCRdb applying MiXCR to the 5' RACE reads. The table shows 25,000 to 30,000 distinct CDR3 sequences, with about 5% occurring only once. This clonotype is judged medium-sized. The sample taken for sequencing was whole blood. This TCR derives from an adult who was a healthcare worker with PCR-confirmed SARS-CoV-2 infection or an uninfected control (not recorded which).

The chain's CDR3 is CGFRRHQETQYF. The CDR3 DNA sequence: TGCGGCTTCCGCCGGCACCAAGAGACCCAGTACTTC. The chain joins TRBV20-1 to TRBJ2-5; D is unresolved. The CDR3 contains 12 residues. Germline CDR1 and CDR2: DFQATT and SNEGSKA (reference sequence).